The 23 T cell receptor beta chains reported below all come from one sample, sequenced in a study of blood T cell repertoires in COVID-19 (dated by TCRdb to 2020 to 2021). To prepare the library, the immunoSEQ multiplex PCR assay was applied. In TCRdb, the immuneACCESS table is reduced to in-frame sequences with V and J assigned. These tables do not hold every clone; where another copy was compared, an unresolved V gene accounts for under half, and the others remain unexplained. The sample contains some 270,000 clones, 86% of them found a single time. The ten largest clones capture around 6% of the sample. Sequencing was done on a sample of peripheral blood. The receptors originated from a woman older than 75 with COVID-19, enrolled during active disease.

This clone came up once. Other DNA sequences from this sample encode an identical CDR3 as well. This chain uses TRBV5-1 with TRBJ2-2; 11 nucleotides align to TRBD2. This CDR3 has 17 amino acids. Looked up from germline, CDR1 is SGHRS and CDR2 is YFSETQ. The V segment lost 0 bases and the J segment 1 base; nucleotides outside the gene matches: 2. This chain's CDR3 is CASSLEGLAVNTGELFF. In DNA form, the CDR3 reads TGCGCCAGCAGCTTGGAGGGACTAGCGGTGAACACCGGGGAGCTGTTTTTT.

The CDR3 DNA sequence: TGTGCCAGCAGTGCTTCTGGGGGCCCGGATACGCAGTATTTT. Translated, it gives CASSASGGPDTQYF. The chain combines TRBV27 with TRBJ2-3; a weak D match, TRBD1 (6 bases). The germline V and J ends were trimmed by 5 bases and 6 bases, with 15 bases remaining between them. The germline CDR1 and CDR2 sequences are MNHEY and SMNVEV (reference sequence). The CDR3 is made up of 14 amino acids.

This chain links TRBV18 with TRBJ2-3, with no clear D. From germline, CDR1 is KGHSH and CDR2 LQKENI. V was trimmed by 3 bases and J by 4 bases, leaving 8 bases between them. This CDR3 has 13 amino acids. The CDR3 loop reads CASSPLLSDTQYF. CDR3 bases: TGTGCCAGCTCACCCCTCTTGTCAGATACGCAGTATTTT.

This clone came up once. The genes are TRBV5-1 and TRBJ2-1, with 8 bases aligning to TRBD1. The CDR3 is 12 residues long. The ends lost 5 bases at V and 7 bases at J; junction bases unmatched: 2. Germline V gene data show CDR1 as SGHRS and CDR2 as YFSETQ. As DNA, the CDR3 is TGCGCCAGCAGGACAGGGGCAAATGAGCAGTTCTTC. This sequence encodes CASRTGANEQFF. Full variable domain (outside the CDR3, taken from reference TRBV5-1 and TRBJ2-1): KAGVTQTPRYLIKTRGQQVTLSCSPISGHRSVSWYQQTPGQGLQFLFEYFSETQRNKGNFPGRFSGRQFSNSRSEMNVSTLELGDSALYLCASRTGANEQFFGPGTRLTVL.

CDR3 residues: CATSDRGDRSSGNTIYF. The CDR3 DNA reads TGTGCCACCAGTGATCGGGGAGACAGGAGCTCTGGAAACACCATATATTTT. V usage is TRBV24-1 and J usage is TRBJ1-3; D is perhaps TRBD1 (6 bases). The CDR3 consists of 17 residues. Germline V gives CDR1 KGHDR, CDR2 SFDVKD. The ends were cut back, 3 bases at V and 0 bases at J, with 14 bases in the middle.

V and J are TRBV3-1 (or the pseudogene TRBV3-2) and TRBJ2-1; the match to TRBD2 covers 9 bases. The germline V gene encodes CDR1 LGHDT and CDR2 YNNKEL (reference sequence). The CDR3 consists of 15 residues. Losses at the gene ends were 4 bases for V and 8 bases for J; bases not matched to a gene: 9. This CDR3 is CASSPNRGGEDEQFF. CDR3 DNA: TGTGCCAGCAGCCCCAATCGCGGGGGGGAGGATGAGCAGTTCTTC.

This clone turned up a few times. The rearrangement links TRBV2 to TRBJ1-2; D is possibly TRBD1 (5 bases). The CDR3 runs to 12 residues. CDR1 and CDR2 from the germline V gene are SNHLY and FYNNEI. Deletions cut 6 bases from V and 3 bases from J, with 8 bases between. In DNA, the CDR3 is TGTGCCAGCAGGGACAACGACTATGGCTACACCTTC. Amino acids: CASRDNDYGYTF. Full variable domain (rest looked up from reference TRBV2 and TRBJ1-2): EPEVTQTPSHQVTQMGQEVILRCVPISNHLYFYWYRQILGQKVEFLVSFYNNEISEKSEIFDDQFSVERPDGSNFTLKIRSTKLEDSAMYFCASRDNDYGYTFGSGTRLTVV.

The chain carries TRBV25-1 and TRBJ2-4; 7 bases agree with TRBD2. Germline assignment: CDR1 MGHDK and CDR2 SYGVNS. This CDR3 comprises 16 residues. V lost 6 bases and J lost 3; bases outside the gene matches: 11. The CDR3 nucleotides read TGTGCCAGCAGCCTTGGGGGGGTAATTGGCAAAAACATTCAGTACTTC. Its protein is CASSLGGVIGKNIQYF.

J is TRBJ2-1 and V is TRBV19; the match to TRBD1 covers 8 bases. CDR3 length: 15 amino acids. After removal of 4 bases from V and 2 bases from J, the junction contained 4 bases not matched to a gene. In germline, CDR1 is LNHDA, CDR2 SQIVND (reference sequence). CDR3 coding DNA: TGTGCCAGTAGTACAGGGGGCAGCACCTACAATGAGCAGTTCTTC. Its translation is CASSTGGSTYNEQFF.

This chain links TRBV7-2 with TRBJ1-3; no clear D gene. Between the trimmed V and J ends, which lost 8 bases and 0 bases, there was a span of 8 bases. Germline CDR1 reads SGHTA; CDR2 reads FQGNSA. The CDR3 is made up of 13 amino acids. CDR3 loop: CASGGNSGNTIYF. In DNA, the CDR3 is TGTGCCAGCGGCGGCAACTCTGGAAACACCATATATTTT.

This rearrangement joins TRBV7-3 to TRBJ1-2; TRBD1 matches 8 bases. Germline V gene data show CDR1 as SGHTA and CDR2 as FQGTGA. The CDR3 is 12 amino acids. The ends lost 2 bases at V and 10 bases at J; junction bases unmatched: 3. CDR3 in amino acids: CASSLGTGSYTF. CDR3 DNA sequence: TGTGCCAGCAGCTTAGGGACAGGCTCCTACACCTTC.

The CDR3 coding sequence is TGTGCCAGCAGTCCTCAGGGGGTTTCTAATGAAAAACTGTTTTTT. This translates into CASSPQGVSNEKLFF. The chain couples TRBV27 to TRBJ1-4; TRBD1 matches at 7 bases. The CDR3 covers 15 residues. CDR1 and CDR2 (germline): MNHEY, SMNVEV (reference sequence). Germline trimming cut 5 bases from V and 3 bases from J; bases unmatched to any gene: 6.

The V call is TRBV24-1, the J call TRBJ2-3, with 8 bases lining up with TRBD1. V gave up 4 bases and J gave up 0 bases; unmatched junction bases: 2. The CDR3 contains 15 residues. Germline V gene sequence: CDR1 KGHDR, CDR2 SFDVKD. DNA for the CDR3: TGTGCCACCAGTGACCAGGGGGCTAGCACAGATACGCAGTATTTT. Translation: CATSDQGASTDTQYF.

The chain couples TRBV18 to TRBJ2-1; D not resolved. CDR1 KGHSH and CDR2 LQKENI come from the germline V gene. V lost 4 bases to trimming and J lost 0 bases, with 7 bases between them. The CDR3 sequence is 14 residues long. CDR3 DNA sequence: TGTGCCAGCTCACTCTCGAGCTCCTACAATGAGCAGTTCTTC. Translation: CASSLSSSYNEQFF.

CDR3 protein: CASSFGGLNTEAFF. CDR3 DNA: TGTGCCAGCAGCTTCGGCGGGTTGAACACTGAAGCTTTCTTT. The chain has TRBV7-2 and TRBJ1-1, with D hard to call. The CDR3 length is 14 residues. Germline V gene sequence: CDR1 SGHTA, CDR2 FQGNSA. With 3 bases removed from V and 0 bases from J, the gap between germline ends came to 8 bases.

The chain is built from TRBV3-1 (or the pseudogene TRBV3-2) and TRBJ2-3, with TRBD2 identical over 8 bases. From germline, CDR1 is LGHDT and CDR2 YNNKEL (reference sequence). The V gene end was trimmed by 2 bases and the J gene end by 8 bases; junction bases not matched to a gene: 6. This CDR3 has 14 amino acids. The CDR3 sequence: CASSQRGGQGTQYF. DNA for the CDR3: TGTGCCAGCAGCCAACGGGGGGGCCAGGGTACGCAGTATTTT.

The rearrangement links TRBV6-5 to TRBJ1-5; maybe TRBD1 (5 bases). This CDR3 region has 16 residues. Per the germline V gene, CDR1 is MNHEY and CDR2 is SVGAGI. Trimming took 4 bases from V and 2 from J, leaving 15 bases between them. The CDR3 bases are TGTGCCAGCAGTTTAACTGGGAGGGGTGGCAATCAGCCCCAGCATTTT. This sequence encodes CASSLTGRGGNQPQHF.

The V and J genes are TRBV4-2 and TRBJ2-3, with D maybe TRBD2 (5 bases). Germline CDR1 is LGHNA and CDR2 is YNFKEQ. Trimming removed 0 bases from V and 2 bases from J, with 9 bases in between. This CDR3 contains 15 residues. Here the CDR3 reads CASSQDWTSTDTQYF. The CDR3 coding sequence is TGTGCCAGCAGCCAAGATTGGACTTCCACAGATACGCAGTATTTT.

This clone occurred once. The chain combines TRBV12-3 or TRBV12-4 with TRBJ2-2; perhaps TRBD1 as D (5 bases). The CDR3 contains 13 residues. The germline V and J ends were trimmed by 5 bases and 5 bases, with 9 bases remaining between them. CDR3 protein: CASSIRQTGELFF. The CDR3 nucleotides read TGTGCCAGCAGTATCAGACAGACCGGGGAGCTGTTTTTT.

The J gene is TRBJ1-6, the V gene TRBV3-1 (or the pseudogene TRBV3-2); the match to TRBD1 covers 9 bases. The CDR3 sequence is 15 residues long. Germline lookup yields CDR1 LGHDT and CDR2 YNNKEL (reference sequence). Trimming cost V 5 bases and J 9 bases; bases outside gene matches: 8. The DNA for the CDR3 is TGTGCCAGCAGCTCAATGGGACAGGGTGTTTCACCCCTCCACTTT. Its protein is CASSSMGQGVSPLHF.

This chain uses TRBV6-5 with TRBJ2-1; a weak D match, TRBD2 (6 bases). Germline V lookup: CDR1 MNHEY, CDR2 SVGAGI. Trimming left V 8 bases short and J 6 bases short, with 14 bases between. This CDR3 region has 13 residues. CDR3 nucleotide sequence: TGTGCCAGCTCACGGGAGAGGGGCAATGAGCAGTTCTTC. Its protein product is CASSRERGNEQFF.

The CDR3 DNA reads TGTGCCAGCATAACGAGGGGGGCCAAAAACATTCAGTACTTC. This codes for CASITRGAKNIQYF. The rearrangement uses TRBV11-3 and TRBJ2-4, with D possibly being TRBD1 (6 bases). From germline, CDR1 is SGHNT and CDR2 YENEEA. There are 14 residues in the CDR3. The germline V and J ends were trimmed by 7 bases and 1 base, with 11 bases remaining between them. The full variable domain, rest sourced from reference TRBV11-3 and TRBJ2-4, is EAGVVQSPRYKIIEKKQPVAFWCNPISGHNTLYWYLQNLGQGPELLIRYENEEAVDDSQLPKDRFSAERLKGVDSTLKIQPAELGDSAVYLCASITRGAKNIQYFGAGTRLSVL.

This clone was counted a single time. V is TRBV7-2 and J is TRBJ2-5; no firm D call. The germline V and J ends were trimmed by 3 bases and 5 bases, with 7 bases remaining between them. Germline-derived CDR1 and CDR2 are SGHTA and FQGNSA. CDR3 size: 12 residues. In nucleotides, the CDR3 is TGTGCCAGCAGCTTCGGTTCGGAGACCCAGTACTTC. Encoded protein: CASSFGSETQYF.